One sample yielded the 5 T cell receptor beta chains listed below, sequenced in a study of regulatory T cells in long-lasting Graves disease. Combining iRepertoire HTBI primers with Arm-PCR of CDR3 regions, the authors built TCR beta libraries. MiXCR was run by TCRdb on the multiplex PCR reads, yielding one entry per CDR3 protein. The sample has around 460,000 distinct CDR3 sequences; roughly 21% are singletons. The time point is: persistent/refractory GD, antithyroid drugs over 5 years with positive TRAb. The TCR library was made from RNA extracted from PBMCs. The sequencing here drew on peripheral blood mononuclear cells (PBMCs), taken when the disease was refractory, from a patient treated with antithyroid drugs. These receptors originate from a female donor with Graves disease.

This clonotype has a count of ten or more. The J gene is TRBJ1-2, the V gene TRBV7-2; D is undetermined. The CDR3 covers 14 residues. V was cut by 2 bases and J by 0 bases, with 7 bases left in between. Germline V CDR1 and CDR2: SGHTA, FQGNSA. The CDR3 protein is CASSLNGANYGYTF. CDR3 bases: TGTGCCAGCAGCTTAAATGGAGCTAACTATGGCTACACCTTC.

The chain has TRBV4-1 and TRBJ2-7, with D maybe TRBD2 (6 bases). Per the germline V gene, CDR1 is MGHRA and CDR2 is YSYEKL. V lost 4 bases and J 0 bases, leaving 16 bases between the germline ends. The CDR3 has 16 residues. The CDR3 DNA reads as TGCGCCAGCAGCCCACGGGAGAAGGCCAGCTCCTACGAGCAGTACTTC. Amino acids: CASSPREKASSYEQYF.

V gene TRBV20-1 combines with J gene TRBJ2-2, with D uncertain. CDR3 length: 14 amino acids. With 1 base removed from V and 8 bases from J, the gap between germline ends came to 14 bases. CDR1 and CDR2 from the germline V gene are DFQATT and SNEGSKA (reference sequence). The CDR3 loop reads CSARGQVNVGELFF. The CDR3 nucleotides read TGCAGTGCTAGAGGGCAGGTTAACGTGGGGGAGCTGTTTTTT.

The rearrangement links TRBV19 to TRBJ2-6, with D tentatively TRBD1 (5 bases). V was clipped by 6 bases and J by 4 bases, with 7 bases between them. Per the germline V gene, CDR1 is LNHDA and CDR2 is SQIVND (reference sequence). This CDR3 spans 13 amino acids. The CDR3 bases are TGTGCCAGTAGAGGGGCCGGGGCCAACGTCCTGACTTTC. As protein: CASRGAGANVLTF.

This chain joins TRBV6-1 and TRBJ2-3; D gene unclear. Trimming removed 1 base from V and 3 bases from J, with 20 bases in between. Germline V gene sequence: CDR1 MNHNS, CDR2 SASEGT. The CDR3 is made up of 18 amino acids. The DNA of the CDR3 is TGTGCCAGCAGTGAAGGGAGCTCTTCGGACGGCGAAACAGATACGCAGTATTTT. It specifies CASSEGSSSDGETDTQYF.